This T cell receptor (beta chain) derives from a study of T-cell memory formation after mild COVID-19. TCR alpha and TCR beta cDNA libraries carrying sample barcodes and UMIs came from 5'RACE with constant-segment primers. TCRdb re-analysed the 5' RACE reads in MiXCR, keeping a single row per CDR3 protein. The sample lists 350,000 to 450,000 distinct CDR3 sequences, 24% seen once, with around 8.1% in the top ten. J lost 5 bases, V lost 6 bases, and 9 bases had no gene match. This CDR3 has 14 amino acids. Germline V gene lookup returns CDR1 SEHNR and CDR2 FQNEAQ (reference sequence). This TCR came from an adult woman who had mild COVID-19 (a few samples of this study predate the infection). Cell type and time point are not known. The chain recombines TRBV7-9 with TRBJ1-2; 7 bases are a match to TRBD1. Source material: PBMCs or a T cell subset sorted from them (not recorded which). In DNA, the CDR3 is TGTGCCAGCAGTGGGACAGTCGGGCCGTATGGCTACACCTTC. Residues: CASSGTVGPYGYTF.